A selection of T cell receptor beta chains follows, all from one sample in a study of blood T cell repertoires in COVID-19. Method: immunoSEQ multiplex PCR; TCRdb's copy keeps in-frame clones and lacks some. Of a few hundred thousand clones in the sample, roughly 85% were seen once. The sample comprised peripheral blood. These receptors were collected from a woman aged 18-29 years who had recovered from COVID-19. Each CDR3 is given with its conserved first and last residue. Fields, in order: D gene, V gene, J gene, clone size, CDR3 DNA, CDR3 protein. D genes are given only for firm matches. Clone size appears in some rows only: once, few, many, or a class for an expanded clone.

D gene: TRBD2
V gene: TRBV6-1
J gene: TRBJ2-3
clone size: NA
CDR3 DNA: TGTGCCAGCAGTGAAAGGCTAGCGGGAATGGGGGATACGCAGTATTTT
CDR3 protein: CASSERLAGMGDTQYF

D gene: TRBD2
V gene: TRBV9
J gene: TRBJ2-1
clone size: once
CDR3 DNA: TGTGCCAGCAGCCTTGGGCTAGCGGGAGGGGTTGAGCAGTTCTTC
CDR3 protein: CASSLGLAGGVEQFF

D gene: TRBD1
V gene: TRBV6-2/TRBV6-3
J gene: TRBJ2-1
clone size: NA
CDR3 DNA: TGTGCCAGCAGTTATCGACAGGGAAATGAGCAGTTCTTC
CDR3 protein: CASSYRQGNEQFF

D gene: NA
V gene: TRBV21-1
J gene: TRBJ2-5
clone size: NA
CDR3 DNA: TGTGCCAGCAGCCGAGCAAAAGGGGAGCTAGCGGGGCCAATGGGGGACCAGTACTTC
CDR3 protein: CASSRAKGELAGPMGDQYF

D gene: TRBD2
V gene: TRBV10-3
J gene: TRBJ2-3
clone size: NA
CDR3 DNA: TGTGCCATCAGCCCGGGACTAGCGGGAGATACGCAGTATTTT
CDR3 protein: CAISPGLAGDTQYF

D gene: TRBD1
V gene: TRBV19
J gene: TRBJ1-6
clone size: NA
CDR3 DNA: TGTGCCAGTAAAACGGGACAGGGGACCTCACCCCTCCACTTT
CDR3 protein: CASKTGQGTSPLHF

D gene: TRBD1
V gene: TRBV29-1
J gene: TRBJ1-2
clone size: NA
CDR3 DNA: TGCAGCGTTGTAGTATGGGACAGCTATGGCTACACCTTC
CDR3 protein: CSVVVWDSYGYTF

D gene: NA
V gene: TRBV10-2
J gene: TRBJ1-1
clone size: NA
CDR3 DNA: TGCGCCAGCAGACCTCCTGGGGCAGCGATGAACACTGAAGCTTTCTTT
CDR3 protein: CASRPPGAAMNTEAFF

D gene: NA
V gene: TRBV3-1/TRBV3-2
J gene: TRBJ1-2
clone size: once
CDR3 DNA: TGTGCCAGCAGCCAACGGGACGGAGGGTATGGCTACACCTTC
CDR3 protein: CASSQRDGGYGYTF

D gene: NA
V gene: TRBV5-6
J gene: TRBJ2-2
clone size: NA
CDR3 DNA: TGTGCCAGCAGCTTGCAAAACACCGGGGAGCTGTTTTTT
CDR3 protein: CASSLQNTGELFF

D gene: NA
V gene: TRBV6-1
J gene: TRBJ1-1
clone size: NA
CDR3 DNA: TGTGCCAGCAGTGAAACCTCCAGGGGTTTGGGAGCTTTCTTT
CDR3 protein: CASSETSRGLGAFF

D gene: NA
V gene: TRBV6-4
J gene: TRBJ2-3
clone size: NA
CDR3 DNA: TGTGCCAGCAGTGAGCAAAGGGGAAGAGCAGATACGCAGTATTTT
CDR3 protein: CASSEQRGRADTQYF

D gene: TRBD1
V gene: TRBV18
J gene: TRBJ1-6
clone size: NA
CDR3 DNA: TGTGCCAGCTCACCACAGGGACAGCTGAATTCACCCCTCCACTTT
CDR3 protein: CASSPQGQLNSPLHF

D gene: TRBD1
V gene: TRBV18
J gene: TRBJ1-2
clone size: few
CDR3 DNA: TGTGCCAGCTCACCACCGACTCGTGGGACAGACTATGGCTACACCTTC
CDR3 protein: CASSPPTRGTDYGYTF

D gene: NA
V gene: TRBV3-1/TRBV3-2
J gene: TRBJ1-1
clone size: NA
CDR3 DNA: TGTGCCAGCAGCCAAGTAGTACAGCCAGAGATTGTAGCTTTCTTT
CDR3 protein: CASSQVVQPEIVAFF

D gene: TRBD1
V gene: TRBV14
J gene: TRBJ1-2
clone size: NA
CDR3 DNA: TGTGCCAGCAGCCAAGCCCTCCACAGGGGAGACTATGGCTACACCTTC
CDR3 protein: CASSQALHRGDYGYTF

D gene: TRBD1
V gene: TRBV27
J gene: TRBJ1-2
clone size: NA
CDR3 DNA: TGTGCCAGCAGTTTAGCAGGGGGAACCTATGGCTACACCTTC
CDR3 protein: CASSLAGGTYGYTF

D gene: NA
V gene: TRBV6-5
J gene: TRBJ1-1
clone size: NA
CDR3 DNA: TGTGCCAGCGGGCGTGGGGGGGGGACTGAAGCTTTCTTT
CDR3 protein: CASGRGGGTEAFF

D gene: NA
V gene: TRBV27
J gene: TRBJ1-2
clone size: once
CDR3 DNA: TGTGCCAGCACTTCAGGTAGAGGCTACACCTTC
CDR3 protein: CASTSGRGYTF

D gene: NA
V gene: TRBV11-2
J gene: TRBJ1-1
clone size: NA
CDR3 DNA: TGTGCCAGCAGCTTATGGGAGGCGACGGCAATGAACACTGAAGCTTTCTTT
CDR3 protein: CASSLWEATAMNTEAFF

D gene: TRBD2
V gene: TRBV3-1/TRBV3-2
J gene: TRBJ2-7
clone size: NA
CDR3 DNA: TGTGCCAGCAGCCAATACAGCGGGGACCCCTACGAGCAGTACTTC
CDR3 protein: CASSQYSGDPYEQYF

D gene: NA
V gene: TRBV4-2
J gene: TRBJ1-2
clone size: NA
CDR3 DNA: TGTGCCAGCAGCTCCCGCTCGGGTTCCTATGGCTACACCTTC
CDR3 protein: CASSSRSGSYGYTF

D gene: TRBD1
V gene: TRBV19
J gene: TRBJ1-5
clone size: NA
CDR3 DNA: TGTGCCACAGCACACGAGGACAGGGTCAATCAGCCCCAGCATTTT
CDR3 protein: CATAHEDRVNQPQHF

D gene: NA
V gene: TRBV6-5
J gene: TRBJ2-1
clone size: few
CDR3 DNA: TGTGCCAGCAGTTATCCCGGTGAGCAGTTCTTC
CDR3 protein: CASSYPGEQFF

D gene: TRBD1
V gene: TRBV29-1
J gene: TRBJ2-7
clone size: NA
CDR3 DNA: TGCAGCGTTGAAGGTACAGGGGGCTACGAGCAGTACTTC
CDR3 protein: CSVEGTGGYEQYF

D gene: NA
V gene: TRBV28
J gene: TRBJ2-3
clone size: NA
CDR3 DNA: TGTGCCAGCAGTGTACGAGGGAGAGATACGCAGTATTTT
CDR3 protein: CASSVRGRDTQYF

D gene: NA
V gene: TRBV7-2
J gene: TRBJ1-3
clone size: NA
CDR3 DNA: TGTGCCAGCAGCCCCTACTTGGGACACTCGTATGGAAACACCATATATTTT
CDR3 protein: CASSPYLGHSYGNTIYF

D gene: NA
V gene: TRBV5-1
J gene: TRBJ2-1
clone size: NA
CDR3 DNA: TGCGCCAGCAGCTTGGCGGGGAATGAGCAGTTCTTC
CDR3 protein: CASSLAGNEQFF

D gene: NA
V gene: TRBV2
J gene: TRBJ1-1
clone size: NA
CDR3 DNA: TGTGCCAGCAGTGAAGCGTTGCGGATGAACACTGAAGCTTTCTTT
CDR3 protein: CASSEALRMNTEAFF